These 2 T cell receptor beta chains came from one sample sequenced in a study of graft-versus-host responses after intestinal transplantation. Measured with immunoSEQ multiplex PCR; TCRdb has only the in-frame clones, and not every one. This sample has about 100,000 clones, with roughly 87% found just once. No antigens are known for them. The source material was unstimulated CD4+ T cells sorted from spleen or lymph node cells, sampled before transplant. Receptors originate from a human donor who was the organ donor for an intestinal transplant.

The V and J genes are TRBV29-1 and TRBJ2-7; unclear D gene. Per the germline V gene, CDR1 is SQVTM and CDR2 is ANQGSEA. CDR3 length: 15 residues. V lost 6 bases and J 2 bases, leaving 20 bases between the germline ends. CDR3 nucleotide sequence: TGCAGCGTGCCTAAACCGGGCCTTCCCCCCTACGAGCAGTACTTC. Amino acid sequence: CSVPKPGLPPYEQYF.

Comments on this clone: The identical CDR3 is also encoded by other nucleotide sequences in the sample. The chain has TRBV20-1 and TRBJ2-1; D is unresolved. This CDR3 is 10 amino acids long. The germline V gene encodes CDR1 DFQATT and CDR2 SNEGSKA (reference sequence). Trimming removed 1 base at V and 8 bases at J, with 3 bases between. Written as DNA, the CDR3 is TGCAGTGCTAGAGCTGATGAGCAGTTCTTC. Its translation: CSARADEQFF.